This T cell receptor (beta chain) came from a study of cytomegalovirus exposure and HLA in healthy donors. Turning to the study itself: Genetic ancestry analysis placed under 90% of the 400 or so donors that were genotyped in the Caucasian-associated cluster. Findings and limits, study-wide: Both high specificity and high sensitivity reportedly marked the classifier's diagnosis of cytomegalovirus status. In vitro data verified a few CMV-associated chains as specific for CMV antigens.

With regard to this clone: Its antigen is as yet unknown.

Germline values: CDR1 WNHNN, CDR2 SYGVQD (reference sequence). V was cut by 0 bases and J by 7 bases, with 10 bases left in between. This CDR3 has 14 residues. A multiplex PCR was run with 60 Vbeta primers and 13 Jbeta primers. Sequenced by immunoSEQ multiplex PCR; TCRdb stores in-frame clones only, minus some. The sample includes about 160,000 clones, roughly 79% of them seen just once. The chain carries TRBV10-1 and TRBJ2-1, with TRBD2 as a possible D gene (7 bases). Sequenced input: PBMCs. The receptor was derived from a woman aged 45-60 years in good health and CMV-seronegative. The CDR3 sequence: CASSESGGRNEQFF. The DNA for the CDR3 is TGCGCCAGCAGTGAGTCCGGGGGGCGGAATGAGCAGTTCTTC.